This paragraph reports one T cell receptor (beta chain). Its antigen is currently unknown. Primers for the PCR totalled 60 Vbeta and 13 Jbeta. Sequencing used immunoSEQ multiplex PCR; TCRdb keeps in-frame clones, though not all of them. Seen here are around 180,000 clones, roughly 71% observed once, and the top ten hold approximately 1.5%. The record originates from a study of cytomegalovirus exposure and HLA in healthy donors. Study outcomes and limitations: Cytomegalovirus association was assigned to 150 to 200 TCR beta chains.

The germline V gene has CDR1 LNHNV and CDR2 YYDKDF (reference sequence). V dropped 8 bases and J dropped 4; count of bases not matched to a gene: 13. The CDR3 has 16 residues. The rearrangement joins TRBV15 to TRBJ1-2, with 10 bases lining up with TRBD1. This sequence originates from a girl under 18 in good health and CMV-seronegative. The specimen sequenced was PBMCs. The CDR3 DNA follows: TGTGCCACCGGAGGGACAGGGGCTGCACCCATCTATGGCTACACCTTC. Translated: CATGGTGAAPIYGYTF.